Below, 27 T cell receptor beta chains from the same sample are listed, as sequenced in a study of naive and memory T cell subsets. Study findings and constraints: Especially in CD8 cells, naive repertoires contained a few larger clonotypes, possibly CD45RA-re-expressing memory cells.

An equimolar mix of two oligonucleotides served as the beta constant-region primer for TRBC1 and TRBC2. The ligated cDNA underwent four PCR rounds using SP2 and nested alpha and beta constant-region primers. Using its own MiXCR run on the UMI-ligation and nested PCR reads, TCRdb lists one record per CDR3 protein. This sample has roughly 99,000 distinct CDR3 sequences, with around 11% found just once. Antigens of these TCRs are unknown. The specimen sequenced was naive CD4+ T cells from blood. These receptors all come from a human donor in good health.

This clonotype appeared many times. V is TRBV30 and J is TRBJ1-3, with D unclear. The CDR3 extends over 15 amino acids. Germline lookup yields CDR1 GTSNPN and CDR2 SVGIG (reference sequence). Trimming shortened V by 3 bases and J by 0 bases, and 12 bases separated the two germline ends. The CDR3 DNA sequence: TGTGCCTGGAGCCGCACGGGATCCTCTGGAAACACCATATATTTT. Amino acids: CAWSRTGSSGNTIYF.

In its sample, this clonotype was seen a few times. The chain uses TRBV7-2 and TRBJ1-1, with TRBD1 identical over 8 bases. Losses at the gene ends were 5 bases for V and 5 bases for J; bases not matched to a gene: 7. The length of the CDR3 is 14 residues. In germline, CDR1 is SGHTA, CDR2 FQGNSA. Here the CDR3 reads CASSTRQGRTEAFF. CDR3 coding DNA: TGTGCCAGCAGCACCCGACAGGGGCGGACTGAAGCTTTCTTT.

The chain joins TRBV12-3 or TRBV12-4 to TRBJ2-7, with TRBD2 as a possible D gene (5 bases). The V end lost 3 bases, the J end lost 5 bases, and 8 bases lay between the germline ends. The CDR3 runs 12 residues. In DNA form, the CDR3 reads TGTGCCAGCAGTTTTGTCGGGGACGAGCAGTACTTC. Its translation is CASSFVGDEQYF.

The J gene is TRBJ1-5, the V gene TRBV7-9, with D unclear. In germline, CDR1 is SEHNR, CDR2 FQNEAQ (reference sequence). The CDR3 spans 17 residues. V lost 0 bases, J lost 3 bases, and 15 bases lay in between. CDR3 in DNA: TGTGCCAGCAGCTTAGCGGGTCACAGAGAGGTCAATCAGCCCCAGCATTTT. Protein sequence: CASSLAGHREVNQPQHF.

This clonotype occurred many times. The V call is TRBV7-9, the J call TRBJ2-1, with a tentative D call TRBD1 (6 bases). This CDR3 has 14 amino acids. With 5 bases removed from V and 7 bases from J, the gap between germline ends came to 15 bases. In germline, CDR1 is SEHNR, CDR2 FQNEAQ (reference sequence). The CDR3 sequence: CASSPLGADNEQFF. The CDR3 region has the DNA TGTGCCAGCAGCCCCCTGGGGGCGGATAATGAGCAGTTCTTC.

This clonotype appeared a few times. V is TRBV5-5 and J is TRBJ2-3; D gene ambiguous. This CDR3 region has 15 residues. Trimming removed 1 base at V and 2 bases at J, with 11 bases between. Germline CDR1 is SGHKS and CDR2 is YYEKEE (reference sequence). The CDR3 DNA reads as TGTGCCAGCAGCTTGTTCCATCCTCCCACAGATACGCAGTATTTT. Translating gives CASSLFHPPTDTQYF.

This clonotype occurred many times. This chain uses TRBV7-2 with TRBJ2-5; 8 bases line up with TRBD1. The junction had 7 bases not matched to a gene; V was cut back by 6 bases and J by 4 bases. The CDR3 contains 14 residues. Germline V gene lookup returns CDR1 SGHTA and CDR2 FQGNSA. CDR3 in DNA: TGTGCCAGCAGATACCAGGGGGCGGGAGAGACCCAGTACTTC. As protein: CASRYQGAGETQYF.

This clonotype was recorded many times. The gene calls are TRBV6-6 and TRBJ2-3; the D gene is possibly TRBD2 (6 bases). V was trimmed by 10 bases and J by 6 bases, leaving 20 bases between them. Germline V CDR1 and CDR2: MNHNY, SVGAGI (reference sequence). CDR3 length: 14 amino acids. CDR3 sequence: CATYYTGDYDTQYF. CDR3 nucleotides: TGTGCCACATACTATACGGGGGATTATGATACGCAGTATTTT.

The DNA of the CDR3 is TGCAGTGCTAGAAGGGACACTGCCTCCACTGAAGCTTTCTTT. Protein: CSARRDTASTEAFF. The V gene is TRBV20-1, the J gene TRBJ1-1; a weak D match, TRBD1 (6 bases). The length of the CDR3 is 14 residues. Germline values: CDR1 DFQATT, CDR2 SNEGSKA (reference sequence). V shed 2 bases and J shed 4 bases, with 14 bases lying between them.

This chain links TRBV28 with TRBJ2-7; the D gene is possibly TRBD1 (6 bases). Deletions cut 8 bases from V and 2 bases from J, with 16 bases between. CDR3 length: 14 residues. Germline lookup yields CDR1 MDHEN and CDR2 SYDVKM. CDR3 sequence (DNA): TGTGCCAGCGGATGGCAGGGGACCACCTACGAGCAGTACTTC. This translates into CASGWQGTTYEQYF. Combining the CDR3 with reference TRBV28 and TRBJ2-7 gives the whole variable domain DVKVTQSSRYLVKRTGEKVFLECVQDMDHENMFWYRQDPGLGLRLIYFSYDVKMKEKGDIPEGYSVSREKKERFSLILESASTNQTSMYLCASGWQGTTYEQYFGPGTRLTVT.

This clonotype appeared many times. The gene calls are TRBV4-2 and TRBJ2-1, with a weak D call TRBD2 (6 bases). The length of the CDR3 is 16 residues. Germline V gene sequence: CDR1 LGHNA, CDR2 YNFKEQ. Trimming removed 4 bases at V and 9 bases at J, with 22 bases between. CDR3 in DNA: TGTGCCAGCAGCCGACCCGGGGACTCTCCTCCCCTTGAGCAGTTCTTC. Amino acids: CASSRPGDSPPLEQFF.

The rearrangement links TRBV20-1 to TRBJ2-3, with TRBD2 identical over 9 bases. Germline values: CDR1 DFQATT, CDR2 SNEGSKA (reference sequence). The CDR3 extends over 13 amino acids. As DNA, the CDR3 is TGCAGGCCGTTAGCGGGAGCCACAGATACGCAGTATTTT. Residues: CRPLAGATDTQYF.

This clonotype was detected ten times or more. One junction end disagrees with the germline gene, perhaps due to a read error. CDR3 in amino acids: CASTLTGTWTDTQYF. The CDR3 nucleotides read TGTGCCAGCACCTTAACGGGGACCTGGACAGATACGCAGTATTTT. The rearrangement joins TRBV7-3 to TRBJ2-3, with D perhaps matching TRBD1 or TRBD2 (5 bases each). Germline CDR1 is SGHTA and CDR2 is FQGTGA. This CDR3 comprises 15 residues.

At least ten counts were recorded for this clonotype. V usage is TRBV4-3 and J usage is TRBJ2-7, with D possibly TRBD1 on 5 matching bases. Trimming removed 0 bases from V and 4 bases from J, with 10 bases in between. The CDR3 contains 14 residues. Germline lookup yields CDR1 LGHNA and CDR2 YSLEER. The CDR3 is CASSQEVGVYEQYF. CDR3 in DNA: TGCGCCAGCAGCCAAGAGGTAGGGGTGTACGAGCAGTACTTC.

The chain has TRBV25-1 and TRBJ1-1, with D unresolved. The CDR3 contains 13 residues. Germline CDR1 reads MGHDK; CDR2 reads SYGVNS. The germline V and J ends were trimmed by 5 bases and 5 bases, with 12 bases remaining between them. This CDR3 reads CASSKLSGTEAFF. CDR3 DNA: TGTGCCAGCAGTAAGCTCTCGGGGACTGAAGCTTTCTTT.

This clonotype was counted many times. The chain recombines TRBV7-2 with TRBJ2-2; 11 bases are shared with TRBD2. Germline V CDR1 and CDR2: SGHTA, FQGNSA. The CDR3 sequence is 20 residues long. With V trimmed by 6 bases and J by 2 bases, 17 bases remained unmatched. The CDR3 is CASSPRRKASGRPNTGELFF. CDR3 nucleotide sequence: TGTGCCAGCAGTCCGCGGCGGAAGGCTAGCGGGAGGCCCAACACCGGGGAGCTGTTTTTT.

This chain uses TRBV9 with TRBJ2-3; the match to TRBD2 covers 7 bases. The CDR3 has 16 residues. The trim removed 0 bases at V and 2 bases at J, leaving 6 bases unmatched. Germline V gene sequence: CDR1 SGDLS, CDR2 YYNGEE. The CDR3: CASSVAPSGFTDTQYF. In DNA, the CDR3 is TGTGCCAGCAGCGTAGCCCCTAGCGGCTTCACAGATACGCAGTATTTT.

This clonotype turned up a few times. This chain links TRBV18 with TRBJ1-1, with 12 bases that match TRBD1. J was trimmed by 4 bases and V by 3 bases; bases with no gene match: 12. CDR1 is KGHSH, CDR2 LQKENI, per germline. The CDR3 loop spans 18 amino acids. In DNA, the CDR3 is TGTGCCAGCTCACCGGTCGGGACAGGGGGCGCACGGGGCACTGAAGCTTTCTTT. Translating it yields CASSPVGTGGARGTEAFF.

This clonotype was seen a few times. The chain couples TRBV6-6 to TRBJ1-5; no clear D. Germline loops: CDR1 MNHNY, CDR2 SVGAGI (reference sequence). Trimming cost V 4 bases and J 0 bases, with 7 bases left between them. The CDR3 loop spans 14 amino acids. The CDR3: CASSLLDSNQPQHF. CDR3 coding DNA: TGTGCCAGCAGTTTGTTGGATAGCAATCAGCCCCAGCATTTT.

The table lists this clonotype with a count of one. This rearrangement joins TRBV30 to TRBJ1-1; perhaps TRBD1 as D (6 bases). CDR3 length equals 14 residues. V lost 5 bases to trimming and J lost 1 base, with 14 bases between them. Germline CDR1 and CDR2: GTSNPN and SVGIG (reference sequence). The DNA for the CDR3 is TGTGCCTGGGTTCGGGGGGGACAGAACACTGAAGCTTTCTTT. Its translation: CAWVRGGQNTEAFF. Using reference TRBV30 and TRBJ1-1 for the parts outside the CDR3, the full variable domain is SQTIHQWPATLVQPVGSPLSLECTVEGTSNPNLYWYRQAAGRGLQLLFYSVGIGQISSEVPQNLSASRPQDRQFILSSKKLLLSDSGFYLCAWVRGGQNTEAFFGQGTRLTVV.

The chain links TRBV2 to TRBJ1-1; perhaps TRBD1 as D (5 bases). Germline V gives CDR1 SNHLY, CDR2 FYNNEI. V was pared by 5 bases and J by 4 bases, with 14 bases between. This CDR3 is 14 amino acids long. The chain's CDR3 is CASSPGTASTEAFF. CDR3 nucleotide sequence: TGTGCCAGCAGTCCAGGGACGGCTAGCACTGAAGCTTTCTTT. Full variable domain (missing parts from reference TRBV2 and TRBJ1-1): EPEVTQTPSHQVTQMGQEVILRCVPISNHLYFYWYRQILGQKVEFLVSFYNNEISEKSEIFDDQFSVERPDGSNFTLKIRSTKLEDSAMYFCASSPGTASTEAFFGQGTRLTVV.

This clonotype was observed many times. The genes are TRBV7-3 and TRBJ2-2; unclear D gene. The CDR3 sequence is 12 residues long. Germline V CDR1 and CDR2: SGHTA, FQGTGA. V was pared by 6 bases and J by 6 bases, with 8 bases between. The CDR3 region is CASSRYSGELFF. DNA for the CDR3: TGTGCCAGCAGTCGTTATTCCGGGGAGCTGTTTTTT.

There are a few counts of this clonotype. V gene TRBV4-3 combines with J gene TRBJ2-5; tentatively, D is TRBD1 (5 bases). Deletions cut 0 bases from V and 1 base from J, with 15 bases between. Germline CDR1 LGHNA, CDR2 YSLEER. The CDR3 has 17 residues. The CDR3 loop is CASSQDYTGTIQETQYF. CDR3 DNA sequence: TGCGCCAGCAGCCAAGATTACACAGGAACGATCCAAGAGACCCAGTACTTC.

The chain links TRBV15 to TRBJ1-6, with D possibly being TRBD1 (6 bases). Trimming took 4 bases from V and 10 from J, leaving 14 bases between them. This CDR3 spans 14 amino acids. The germline V gene has CDR1 LNHNV and CDR2 YYDKDF (reference sequence). This CDR3 is CATSTRQGPSPLHF. For the CDR3, the DNA is TGTGCCACCAGCACCCGTCAGGGGCCGTCACCCCTCCACTTT.

A note on this clonotype: Possible read error: a much larger clone is one base away. V gene TRBV18 combines with J gene TRBJ1-4; no reliable D call. CDR1 is KGHSH, CDR2 LQKENI, per germline. This CDR3 region has 16 residues. CDR3 sequence: CAGSPNLAATNEKLFF. The CDR3 DNA follows: TGTGCCGGCTCACCGAATCTAGCTGCAACTAATGAAAAACTGTTTTTT.

This clonotype has a handful of counts. V usage is TRBV5-4 and J usage is TRBJ2-5, with 8 nucleotides matching TRBD1. This CDR3 has 16 residues. The germline CDR1 and CDR2 sequences are SGHNT and YYREEE (reference sequence). Trimming took 3 bases from V and 2 from J; bases not matched to a gene: 9. The CDR3 DNA follows: TGTGCCAGCAGCTCCGGCCCGGACAGGGCACAAGAGACCCAGTACTTC. Translating gives CASSSGPDRAQETQYF.

This clonotype was seen a handful of times. The chain is built from TRBV20-1 and TRBJ2-7; maybe TRBD1 (5 bases). The CDR3 covers 15 residues. CDR1 and CDR2 from the germline V gene are DFQATT and SNEGSKA (reference sequence). Trimming took off 6 bases at V and 5 bases at J, with 23 bases between the two ends. This chain's CDR3 is CSALKGKVAPHEQYF. CDR3 coding DNA: TGCAGTGCCCTCAAGGGGAAGGTTGCACCCCACGAGCAGTACTTC.